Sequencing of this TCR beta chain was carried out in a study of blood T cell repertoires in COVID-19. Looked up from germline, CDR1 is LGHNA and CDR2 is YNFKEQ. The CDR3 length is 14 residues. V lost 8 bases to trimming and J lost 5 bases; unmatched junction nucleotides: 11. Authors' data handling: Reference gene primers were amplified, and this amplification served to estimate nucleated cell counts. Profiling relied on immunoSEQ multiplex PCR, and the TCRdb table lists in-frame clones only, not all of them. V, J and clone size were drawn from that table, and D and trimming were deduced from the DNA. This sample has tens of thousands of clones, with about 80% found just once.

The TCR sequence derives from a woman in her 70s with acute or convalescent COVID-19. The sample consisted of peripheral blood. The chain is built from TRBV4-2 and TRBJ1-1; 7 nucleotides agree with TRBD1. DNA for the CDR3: TGTGCCAGCGGAATACAGGGGAGTAGGACTGAAGCTTTCTTT. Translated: CASGIQGSRTEAFF.